One sample yielded the 18 T cell receptor beta chains listed below, sequenced in a study of blood T cell repertoires in COVID-19. Repertoires were generated with immunoSEQ multiplex PCR, while TCRdb's copy carries only in-frame clones and drops some. The table shows 110,000 to 150,000 clones, with more than 75% occurring only once. Source material: peripheral blood. The receptors were sampled from a man aged 60 to 69 with acute or convalescent COVID-19.

V is TRBV19 and J is TRBJ2-1; 9 nucleotides align to TRBD1. The CDR3 is 14 residues long. Germline CDR1 and CDR2: LNHDA and SQIVND (reference sequence). The J segment lost 8 bases and the V segment lost 9 bases, leaving 11 bases of the junction unmatched. The CDR3 spells CASQTQGTGHEQFF. DNA of the CDR3: TGTGCCAGCCAAACTCAGGGGACAGGGCATGAGCAGTTCTTC. The full variable domain, its missing parts supplied by reference TRBV19 and TRBJ2-1, is DGGITQSPKYLFRKEGQNVTLSCEQNLNHDAMYWYRQDPGQGLRLIYYSQIVNDFQKGDIAEGYSVSREKKESFPLTVTSAQKNPTAFYLCASQTQGTGHEQFFGPGTRLTVL.

The rearrangement joins TRBV5-1 to TRBJ2-2, with D maybe TRBD1 (5 bases). CDR1 and CDR2 from the germline V gene are SGHRS and YFSETQ. V was cut by 4 bases and J by 6 bases, with 13 bases left in between. The CDR3 length is 14 residues. The DNA of the CDR3 is TGCGCCAGCAGCCCCGAAGGGGTCGCCGGGGAGCTGTTTTTT. Translation gives CASSPEGVAGELFF.

This rearrangement joins TRBV18 to TRBJ1-1; perhaps TRBD1 as D (5 bases). There are 12 residues in the CDR3. V shed 7 bases and J shed 5 bases, with 11 bases lying between them. CDR1 and CDR2 (germline): KGHSH, LQKENI. CDR3 nucleotide sequence: TGTGCCAGCTTAGGGGTGGGGACTGAAGCTTTCTTT. Protein product: CASLGVGTEAFF.

This clone appeared once. This rearrangement joins TRBV11-3 to TRBJ2-1, with 8 bases aligning to TRBD2. Losses at the gene ends were 3 bases for V and 10 bases for J; bases not matched to a gene: 5. CDR1 and CDR2 from the germline V gene are SGHNT and YENEEA. The CDR3 is 13 amino acids. In DNA, the CDR3 is TGTGCCAGCAGCTTGGCCCGGGGGGGCGAGCAGTTCTTC. It specifies CASSLARGGEQFF.

The V gene is TRBV19, the J gene TRBJ1-2; 7 bases are shared with TRBD1. Germline lookup yields CDR1 LNHDA and CDR2 SQIVND (reference sequence). V trimming: 6 bases; J trimming: 1 base; junction bases outside the gene matches: 5. The length of the CDR3 is 14 residues. The CDR3 nucleotides read TGTGCCAGTAGGGAGACAGGGTTTAACTATGGCTACACCTTC. Residues: CASRETGFNYGYTF.

The chain carries TRBV7-8 and TRBJ1-5, with D possibly TRBD1 on 5 matching bases. CDR1 is SGHVS, CDR2 FQNEAQ, per germline. The CDR3 length is 12 residues. V was cut by 8 bases and J by 6 bases, with 11 bases left in between. CDR3 nucleotides: TGTGCCAGCGCCCCAAGGGGTCAGCCCCAGCATTTT. Translating gives CASAPRGQPQHF. The full variable domain, in which reference TRBV7-8 and TRBJ1-5 provide the parts outside the CDR3, is GAGVSQSPRYKVAKRGQDVALRCDPISGHVSLFWYQQALGQGPEFLTYFQNEAQLDKSGLPSDRFFAERPEGSVSTLKIQRTQQEDSAVYLCASAPRGQPQHFGDGTRLSIL.

This chain connects TRBV28 to TRBJ1-5; no clear D. V was cut by 4 bases and J by 1 base, with 11 bases left in between. The CDR3 covers 15 residues. Per germline, CDR1 MDHEN and CDR2 SYDVKM. For the CDR3, the DNA is TGTGCCAGCAGTTCGGCAAAACTAAGCAATCAGCCCCAGCATTTT. It yields the protein CASSSAKLSNQPQHF.

The CDR3 reads CASSSGRQGRTQYF. Here the CDR3 DNA reads TGTGCCAGCAGCTCCGGGCGGCAGGGTAGGACCCAGTACTTC. V is TRBV13 and J is TRBJ2-5; a weak D match, TRBD1 (5 bases). The CDR3 loop spans 14 amino acids. The germline gives CDR1 PRHDT, CDR2 FYEKMQ (reference sequence). Trimming removed 4 bases from V and 7 bases from J, with 16 bases in between.

The V gene is TRBV6-5, the J gene TRBJ2-2; 7 bases map to TRBD1. The CDR3 is made up of 15 amino acids. The germline V gene encodes CDR1 MNHEY and CDR2 SVGAGI. The V gene end was trimmed by 4 bases and the J gene end by 3 bases; junction bases not matched to a gene: 5. The CDR3 sequence is CASSSGQAYTGELFF. CDR3 bases: TGTGCCAGCAGTTCCGGACAGGCCTACACCGGGGAGCTGTTTTTT.

The chain links TRBV10-1 to TRBJ2-1, with 11 bases identical to TRBD2. Per the germline V gene, CDR1 is WNHNN and CDR2 is SYGVQD (reference sequence). V trimming: 7 bases; J trimming: 8 bases; junction bases outside the gene matches: 10. The CDR3 sequence is 15 residues long. DNA of the CDR3: TGCGCCAGCAACACTCTAGCGGGAGGAACCTATGAGCAGTTCTTC. It yields the protein CASNTLAGGTYEQFF.

V and J are TRBV2 and TRBJ2-7, with 9 bases fitting TRBD2. Germline loops: CDR1 SNHLY, CDR2 FYNNEI. Trimming cost V 4 bases and J 1 base; bases outside gene matches: 2. The CDR3 length is 14 residues. For the CDR3, the DNA is TGTGCCAGCAGTGCGACTAGCGGTTCCTACGAGCAGTACTTC. Its protein product is CASSATSGSYEQYF.

This clone was picked up a small number of times. The chain uses TRBV7-9 and TRBJ1-3; tentatively, D is TRBD1 (5 bases). Germline CDR1 and CDR2: SEHNR and FQNEAQ (reference sequence). Trimming cost V 0 bases and J 0 bases, with 12 bases left between them. This CDR3 has 17 amino acids. The CDR3 is CASSLAGTGSSGNTIYF. DNA for the CDR3: TGTGCCAGCAGCTTAGCGGGAACAGGATCCTCTGGAAACACCATATATTTT.

The CDR3 bases are TGTGCCAGCAGCCCCACGACTAGCGGGGCCTCCTACGAGCAGTACTTC. Translated, it gives CASSPTTSGASYEQYF. The V gene is TRBV4-2, the J gene TRBJ2-7; TRBD2 matches 11 bases. The CDR3 contains 16 residues. Germline CDR1 LGHNA, CDR2 YNFKEQ. The ends lost 4 bases at V and 0 bases at J; junction bases unmatched: 5.

This clone was detected a few times. V is TRBV5-1 and J is TRBJ1-5; TRBD1 matches 8 bases. The CDR3 loop spans 15 amino acids. V was clipped by 4 bases and J by 7 bases; unmatched bases: 10. From germline, CDR1 is SGHRS and CDR2 YFSETQ. CDR3 in DNA: TGCGCCAGCAGCAAGACCCCGGGACAGGCACAGCCCCAGCATTTT. Amino acid sequence: CASSKTPGQAQPQHF.

The CDR3 loop is CSASGQGLYGYTF. The CDR3 DNA reads as TGCAGTGCTAGTGGACAGGGACTTTATGGCTACACCTTC. The chain uses TRBV20-1 and TRBJ1-2; 8 bases match TRBD1. The CDR3 sequence is 13 residues long. The J segment lost 5 bases and the V segment lost 3 bases, leaving 5 bases of the junction unmatched. CDR1 and CDR2 from the germline V gene are DFQATT and SNEGSKA (reference sequence).

The chain uses TRBV19 and TRBJ2-5; 9 bases are shared with TRBD2. Trimming at V came to 6 bases and at J to 5 bases, leaving 16 bases not matched to a gene. The germline V gene encodes CDR1 LNHDA and CDR2 SQIVND (reference sequence). The CDR3 consists of 17 residues. The CDR3 reads CASSLELAGHSGETQYF. The CDR3 coding sequence is TGTGCCAGTAGCCTGGAACTAGCGGGTCACTCAGGGGAGACCCAGTACTTC.

The chain employs TRBV27 and TRBJ2-5, with D unresolved. Germline assignment: CDR1 MNHEY and CDR2 SMNVEV (reference sequence). CDR3 size: 14 residues. V was trimmed by 5 bases and J by 1 base, leaving 11 bases between them. The CDR3 protein is CASSPNYIQETQYF. The CDR3 DNA sequence: TGTGCCAGCAGTCCAAACTACATCCAAGAGACCCAGTACTTC.

This clone was recorded once. The V gene is TRBV6-5, the J gene TRBJ1-4, with D tentatively TRBD1 (5 bases). CDR3 length equals 13 residues. Germline V gene lookup returns CDR1 MNHEY and CDR2 SVGAGI. Trimming removed 11 bases from V and 8 bases from J, with 18 bases in between. CDR3 sequence reads: CACRGEGIEKLFF. The CDR3 nucleotides are TGTGCCTGCCGGGGGGAGGGAATCGAAAAACTGTTTTTT.